Following are 21 T cell receptor beta chains from one sample sequenced in a study of beta chain features in type 1 diabetes. Findings and caveats of the study: Type 1 diabetes patients had moderately but significantly shorter TCRB CDR3s in all four CD4+ subsets.

The antigens these receptors bind are not known. Expressed TCRB transcripts were sequenced after all isolated RNA was converted to cDNA. The table came from immunoSEQ multiplex PCR; TCRdb's copy has only in-frame clones and leaves some out. The sample yields a few hundred thousand clones, around 9.9% seen once. Sequencing was carried out using naive CD4+ T cells from blood. The source is a man aged 25-45 years with type 1 diabetes.

This chain joins TRBV6-6 and TRBJ1-4; the match to TRBD1 covers 7 bases. After removal of 5 bases from V and 8 bases from J, the junction contained 11 bases not matched to a gene. The germline V gene has CDR1 MNHNY and CDR2 SVGAGI (reference sequence). CDR3 size: 15 residues. CDR3: CASSPPTGRSEKLFF. DNA of the CDR3: TGTGCCAGCAGTCCCCCGACAGGGAGGTCCGAAAAACTGTTTTTT.

This clone was recorded a few times. V usage is TRBV4-2 and J usage is TRBJ2-5; 8 nucleotides align to TRBD2. The CDR3 loop spans 15 amino acids. The J segment lost 5 bases and the V segment lost 1 base, leaving 6 bases of the junction unmatched. Germline CDR1 is LGHNA and CDR2 is YNFKEQ. The CDR3 DNA follows: TGTGCCAGCAGCCAAGGGATAGCGGGGAGTGAGACCCAGTACTTC. Protein product: CASSQGIAGSETQYF.

The CDR3, as DNA: TGTGCCAGTAGCACCTCGGGACTTTCTCAGCCCCAGCATTTT. As protein: CASSTSGLSQPQHF. This chain connects TRBV19 to TRBJ1-5, with D perhaps matching TRBD1 (5 bases). Trimming removed 6 bases from V and 6 bases from J, with 15 bases in between. Germline values: CDR1 LNHDA, CDR2 SQIVND (reference sequence). The CDR3 loop spans 14 amino acids.

This clone appeared a few times. This chain joins TRBV29-1 and TRBJ1-1; maybe TRBD1 (5 bases). V lost 5 bases and J 0 bases, leaving 13 bases between the germline ends. The CDR3 extends over 14 amino acids. CDR1 is SQVTM, CDR2 ANQGSEA, per germline. The CDR3 loop reads CSVRGQVLNTEAFF. CDR3 sequence (DNA): TGCAGCGTTAGGGGTCAGGTATTGAACACTGAAGCTTTCTTT.

This clone appeared a few times. The chain employs TRBV7-9 and TRBJ1-4; no reliable D call. Germline assignment: CDR1 SEHNR and CDR2 FQNEAQ (reference sequence). V was cut by 1 base and J by 14 bases, with 14 bases left in between. The CDR3 spans 13 residues. The CDR3 DNA sequence: TGTGCCAGCAGCTTAGTTTTGAGTTCTCCCCTGTTTTTT. Residues: CASSLVLSSPLFF.

V is TRBV29-1 and J is TRBJ1-1, with TRBD1 matching over 7 bases. The V segment lost 6 bases and the J segment 2 bases; nucleotides outside the gene matches: 6. Germline CDR1 reads SQVTM; CDR2 reads ANQGSEA. The CDR3 spans 13 residues. The CDR3 reads CSVVGQRNTEAFF. The CDR3, as DNA: TGCAGCGTGGTGGGACAGCGAAACACTGAAGCTTTCTTT.

This clone came up a few times. The V call is TRBV7-9, the J call TRBJ1-2; D gene ambiguous. Germline CDR1 is SEHNR and CDR2 is FQNEAQ (reference sequence). The CDR3 is 14 amino acids. The V gene lost 8 bases and the J gene lost 8 bases, with 21 bases spanning the gap. CDR3 loop: CASSLRWEGGGYTF. The CDR3 DNA follows: TGTGCCAGCTCCCTTCGCTGGGAGGGCGGGGGCTACACCTTC.

The rearrangement uses TRBV28 and TRBJ1-1; D might be TRBD1 (6 bases). The CDR3 consists of 12 residues. Germline CDR1 reads MDHEN; CDR2 reads SYDVKM. The V gene lost 6 bases and the J gene lost 11 bases, with 16 bases spanning the gap. The CDR3 nucleotides read TGTGCCAGCAGCCTCAGGGGTAAACGGGCTTTCTTT. This gives the protein CASSLRGKRAFF.

The V gene is TRBV5-4, the J gene TRBJ1-2; 7 positions agree with TRBD1. Germline trimming cut 4 bases from V and 4 bases from J; bases unmatched to any gene: 7. The CDR3 sequence is 14 residues long. Per the germline V gene, CDR1 is SGHNT and CDR2 is YYREEE (reference sequence). The CDR3 nucleotides are TGTGCCAGCAGCACCCCGACAGGGACCTATGGCTACACCTTC. Residues: CASSTPTGTYGYTF.

This clone was seen a few times. The J gene is TRBJ2-3, the V gene TRBV14, with 11 nucleotides matching TRBD2. The CDR3 consists of 17 residues. Germline CDR1 and CDR2: SGHDN and FVKESK. Losses at the gene ends were 1 base for V and 6 bases for J; bases not matched to a gene: 9. DNA of the CDR3: TGTGCCAGCAGCCAAGCGAGGCTAGCGGGGGGCCCGGATACGCAGTATTTT. Translating it yields CASSQARLAGGPDTQYF.

This clone was found a few times. The chain employs TRBV6-1 and TRBJ2-7, with TRBD1 matching over 11 bases. The germline V gene encodes CDR1 MNHNS and CDR2 SASEGT. This CDR3 is built from 14 residues. With 5 bases clipped from V and 5 bases from J, the junction kept 5 bases outside the gene matches. The CDR3: CASSWTGGRDEQYF. The CDR3 DNA sequence: TGTGCCAGCAGTTGGACAGGGGGCAGGGACGAGCAGTACTTC.

This clone appeared a few times. The chain recombines TRBV10-3 with TRBJ2-7, with D possibly TRBD2 on 6 matching bases. Per the germline V gene, CDR1 is ENHRY and CDR2 is SYGVKD. The CDR3 runs to 13 residues. The V end was cut by 2 bases, the J end by 2 bases, with 7 bases between. The CDR3 here is CAISEGGTYEQYF. The CDR3 bases are TGTGCCATCAGTGAGGGGGGGACCTACGAGCAGTACTTC.

This clone showed up just a few times. This chain joins TRBV5-1 and TRBJ2-3; D is ambiguous. V was trimmed by 1 base and J by 4 bases, leaving 4 bases between them. The length of the CDR3 is 12 residues. The V gene's germline CDR1 is SGHRS and CDR2 YFSETQ. The CDR3 loop is CASSLSSDTQYF. The CDR3 bases are TGCGCCAGCAGCTTGTCTTCAGATACGCAGTATTTT.

The sample holds a few counts of this clone. This chain uses TRBV4-3 with TRBJ1-1, with a possible D match to TRBD1 (5 bases). The germline gives CDR1 LGHNA, CDR2 YSLEER. V shed 11 bases and J shed 3 bases, with 10 bases lying between them. The CDR3 runs 11 residues. The CDR3 sequence: CALGDHTEAFF. In DNA, the CDR3 is TGCGCCCTAGGGGATCACACTGAAGCTTTCTTT.

This sequence joins TRBV5-1 and TRBJ1-1; tentative D call: TRBD1 (5 bases). Germline V CDR1 and CDR2: SGHRS, YFSETQ. Trimming cost V 1 base and J 5 bases, with 9 bases left between them. CDR3 length: 13 amino acids. CDR3 loop: CASSLMGGTEAFF. In DNA form, the CDR3 reads TGCGCCAGCAGCTTGATGGGGGGGACTGAAGCTTTCTTT.

This clone has only a few counts. The chain recombines TRBV7-3 with TRBJ2-4; tentatively, D is TRBD1 (6 bases). Looked up from germline, CDR1 is SGHTA and CDR2 is FQGTGA. Between the trimmed V and J ends, which lost 4 bases and 12 bases, there was a span of 16 bases. The CDR3 runs to 13 residues. The CDR3 reads CASSSSQGTDQYF. DNA for the CDR3: TGTGCCAGCAGCTCCTCACAGGGAACGGATCAGTACTTC.

The chain links TRBV7-6 to TRBJ2-1; TRBD1 agrees at 8 bases. J lost 8 bases, V lost 4 bases, and 13 bases had no gene match. This CDR3 has 16 amino acids. Looked up from germline, CDR1 is SGHVS and CDR2 is FNYEAQ. The CDR3 spells CASSSYRGMLVDEQFF. CDR3 sequence (DNA): TGTGCCAGCAGCTCCTACAGGGGGATGTTAGTCGATGAGCAGTTCTTC. Full variable domain (remainder filled in from reference TRBV7-6 and TRBJ2-1): GAGVSQSPRYKVTKRGQDVALRCDPISGHVSLYWYRQALGQGPEFLTYFNYEAQQDKSGLPNDRFSAERPEGSISTLTIQRTEQRDSAMYRCASSSYRGMLVDEQFFGPGTRLTVL.

This clone was counted only a few times. The chain joins TRBV7-9 to TRBJ1-3; D is unclear. The CDR3 is 13 amino acids. The V and J ends lost 7 bases and 4 bases respectively, with 11 bases between them. Per the germline V gene, CDR1 is SEHNR and CDR2 is FQNEAQ (reference sequence). This CDR3 reads CASIPAGGNTIYF. As DNA, the CDR3 is TGTGCCAGCATCCCGGCGGGGGGAAACACCATATATTTT.

The sample holds a few counts of this clone. The chain is built from TRBV18 and TRBJ2-7; D remains unclear. Trimming removed 10 bases at V and 1 base at J, with 2 bases between. Per germline, CDR1 KGHSH and CDR2 LQKENI. The CDR3 covers 9 residues. The CDR3 loop reads CATSYEQYF. CDR3 DNA: TGTGCCACTTCCTACGAGCAGTACTTC. The variable domain in full, completed from reference TRBV18 and TRBJ2-7, reads NAGVMQNPRHLVRRRGQEARLRCSPMKGHSHVYWYRQLPEEGLKFMVYLQKENIIDESGMPKERFSAEFPKEGPSILRIQQVVRGDSAAYFCATSYEQYFGPGTRLTVT.

This clone has a handful of counts. The chain uses TRBV30 and TRBJ1-3; D ambiguous. V lost 2 bases to trimming and J lost 1 base, with 3 bases between them. The germline V gene encodes CDR1 GTSNPN and CDR2 SVGIG (reference sequence). CDR3 length equals 12 residues. In nucleotides, the CDR3 is TGTGCCTGGAGTCCATCTGGAAACACCATATATTTT. Amino acid sequence: CAWSPSGNTIYF.

The chain combines TRBV4-3 with TRBJ2-3, with D possibly TRBD2 on 5 matching bases. With 4 bases removed from V and 3 bases from J, the gap between germline ends came to 8 bases. Per the germline V gene, CDR1 is LGHNA and CDR2 is YSLEER. This CDR3 is 13 amino acids long. Here the CDR3 reads CASSLGVTDTQYF. The DNA of the CDR3 is TGCGCCAGCAGCCTCGGGGTAACAGATACGCAGTATTTT.